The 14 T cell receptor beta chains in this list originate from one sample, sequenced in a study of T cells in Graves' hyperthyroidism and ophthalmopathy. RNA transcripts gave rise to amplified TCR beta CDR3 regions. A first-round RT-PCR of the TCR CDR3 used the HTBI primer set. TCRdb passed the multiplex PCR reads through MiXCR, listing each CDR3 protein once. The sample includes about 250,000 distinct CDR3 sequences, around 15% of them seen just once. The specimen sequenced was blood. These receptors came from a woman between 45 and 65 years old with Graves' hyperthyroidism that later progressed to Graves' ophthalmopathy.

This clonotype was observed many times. The CDR3 loop reads CASSELAGDTQQFF. The CDR3 coding sequence is TGTGCCAGCAGTGAACTAGCGGGAGACACCCAGCAGTTCTTC. This chain joins TRBV27 and TRBJ2-1, with 11 positions matching TRBD2. Germline V lookup: CDR1 MNHEY, CDR2 SMNVEV (reference sequence). The CDR3 spans 14 residues. J was trimmed by 11 bases and V by 5 bases; bases with no gene match: 8.

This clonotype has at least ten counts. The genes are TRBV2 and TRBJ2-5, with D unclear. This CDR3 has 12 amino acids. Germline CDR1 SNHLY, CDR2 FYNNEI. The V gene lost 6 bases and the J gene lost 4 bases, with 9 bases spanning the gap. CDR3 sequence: CASSIEVETQYF. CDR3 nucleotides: TGTGCCAGCAGCATCGAGGTAGAGACCCAGTACTTC. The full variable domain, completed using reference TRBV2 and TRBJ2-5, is EPEVTQTPSHQVTQMGQEVILRCVPISNHLYFYWYRQILGQKVEFLVSFYNNEISEKSEIFDDQFSVERPDGSNFTLKIRSTKLEDSAMYFCASSIEVETQYFGPGTRLLVL.

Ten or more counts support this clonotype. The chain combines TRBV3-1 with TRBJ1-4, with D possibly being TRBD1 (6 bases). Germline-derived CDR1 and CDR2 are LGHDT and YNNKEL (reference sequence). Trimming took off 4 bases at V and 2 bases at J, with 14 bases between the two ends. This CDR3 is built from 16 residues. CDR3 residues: CASSLRDIATNEKLFF. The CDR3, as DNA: TGTGCCAGCAGCCTACGGGACATCGCGACTAATGAAAAACTGTTTTTT.

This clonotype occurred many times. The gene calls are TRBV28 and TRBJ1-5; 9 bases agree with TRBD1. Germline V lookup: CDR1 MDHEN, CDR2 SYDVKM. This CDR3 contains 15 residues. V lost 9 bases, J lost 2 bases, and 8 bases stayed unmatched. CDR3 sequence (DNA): TGTGCCAGTTATCGGAGGACAGGGGGCAATCAGCCCCAGCATTTT. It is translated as CASYRRTGGNQPQHF. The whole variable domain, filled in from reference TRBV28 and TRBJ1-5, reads DVKVTQSSRYLVKRTGEKVFLECVQDMDHENMFWYRQDPGLGLRLIYFSYDVKMKEKGDIPEGYSVSREKKERFSLILESASTNQTSMYLCASYRRTGGNQPQHFGDGTRLSIL.

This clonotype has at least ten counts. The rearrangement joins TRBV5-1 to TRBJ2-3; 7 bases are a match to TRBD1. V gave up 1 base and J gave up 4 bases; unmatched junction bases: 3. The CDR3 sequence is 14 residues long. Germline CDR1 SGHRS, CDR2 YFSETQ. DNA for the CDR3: TGCGCCAGCAGCTTGAACAGGGGCCCAGATACGCAGTATTTT. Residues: CASSLNRGPDTQYF.

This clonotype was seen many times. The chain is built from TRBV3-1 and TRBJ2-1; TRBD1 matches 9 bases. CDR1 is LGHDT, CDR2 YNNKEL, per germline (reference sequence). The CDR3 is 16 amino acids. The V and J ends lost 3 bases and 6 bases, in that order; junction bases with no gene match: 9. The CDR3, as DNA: TGTGCCAGCAGCCATTTGGACAGGGGCGTCGGCAATGAGCAGTTCTTC. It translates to CASSHLDRGVGNEQFF.

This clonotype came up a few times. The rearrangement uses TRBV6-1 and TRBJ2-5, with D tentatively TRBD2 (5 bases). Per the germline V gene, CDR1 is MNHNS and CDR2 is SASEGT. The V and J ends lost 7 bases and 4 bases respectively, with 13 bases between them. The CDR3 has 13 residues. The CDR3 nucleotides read TGTGCCAGCAAAGAGGGAGTAGGAGAGACCCAGTACTTC. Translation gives CASKEGVGETQYF.

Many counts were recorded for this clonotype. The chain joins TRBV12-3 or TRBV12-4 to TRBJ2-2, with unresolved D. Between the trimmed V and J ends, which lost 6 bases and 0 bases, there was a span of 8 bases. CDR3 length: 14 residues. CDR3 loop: CASSLGTNTGELFF. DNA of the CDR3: TGTGCCAGCAGCCTTGGAACGAACACCGGGGAGCTGTTTTTT.

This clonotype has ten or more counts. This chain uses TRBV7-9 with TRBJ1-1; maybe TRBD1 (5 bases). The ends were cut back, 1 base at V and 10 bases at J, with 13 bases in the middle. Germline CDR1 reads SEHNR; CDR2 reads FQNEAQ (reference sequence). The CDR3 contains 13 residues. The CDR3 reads CASSLESGSGAFF. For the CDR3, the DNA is TGTGCCAGCAGCTTAGAATCAGGGTCGGGAGCTTTCTTT.

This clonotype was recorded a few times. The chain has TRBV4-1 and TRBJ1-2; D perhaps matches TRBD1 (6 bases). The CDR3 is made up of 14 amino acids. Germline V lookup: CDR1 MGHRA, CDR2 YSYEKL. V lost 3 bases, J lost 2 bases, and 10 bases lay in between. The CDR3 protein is CASSQIQGNYGYTF. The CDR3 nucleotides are TGCGCCAGCAGCCAGATACAGGGAAACTATGGCTACACCTTC.

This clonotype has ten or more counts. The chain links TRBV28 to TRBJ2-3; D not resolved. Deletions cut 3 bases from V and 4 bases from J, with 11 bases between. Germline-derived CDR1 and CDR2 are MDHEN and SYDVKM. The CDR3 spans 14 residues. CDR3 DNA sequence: TGTGCCAGCAGTTTTGTGGGAAGGGCAGATACGCAGTATTTT. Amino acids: CASSFVGRADTQYF.

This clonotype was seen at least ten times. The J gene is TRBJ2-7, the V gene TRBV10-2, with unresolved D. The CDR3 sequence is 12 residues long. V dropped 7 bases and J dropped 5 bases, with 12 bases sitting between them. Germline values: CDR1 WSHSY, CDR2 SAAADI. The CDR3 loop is CASTGNMDEQYF. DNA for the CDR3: TGCGCCAGCACTGGGAATATGGACGAGCAGTACTTC.

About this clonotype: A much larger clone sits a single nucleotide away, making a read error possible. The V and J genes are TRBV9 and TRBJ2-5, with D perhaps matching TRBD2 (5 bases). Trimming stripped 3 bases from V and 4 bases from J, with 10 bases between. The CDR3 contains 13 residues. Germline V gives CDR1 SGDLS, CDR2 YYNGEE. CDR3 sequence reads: CASSGGVRETQYF. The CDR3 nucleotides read TGTGCCAGCAGCGGGGGAGTTCGAGAGACCCAGTACTTC. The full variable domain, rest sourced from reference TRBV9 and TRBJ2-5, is DSGVTQTPKHLITATGQRVTLRCSPRSGDLSVYWYQQSLDQGLQFLIQYYNGEERAKGNILERFSAQQFPDLHSELNLSSLELGDSALYFCASSGGVRETQYFGPGTRLLVL.

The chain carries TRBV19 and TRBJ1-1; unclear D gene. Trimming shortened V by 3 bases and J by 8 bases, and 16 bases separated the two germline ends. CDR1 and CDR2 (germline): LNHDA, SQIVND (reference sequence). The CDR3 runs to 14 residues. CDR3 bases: TGTGCCAGTAGTATCCAAGGCATCATAAGAGAAGCTTTCTTT. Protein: CASSIQGIIREAFF.